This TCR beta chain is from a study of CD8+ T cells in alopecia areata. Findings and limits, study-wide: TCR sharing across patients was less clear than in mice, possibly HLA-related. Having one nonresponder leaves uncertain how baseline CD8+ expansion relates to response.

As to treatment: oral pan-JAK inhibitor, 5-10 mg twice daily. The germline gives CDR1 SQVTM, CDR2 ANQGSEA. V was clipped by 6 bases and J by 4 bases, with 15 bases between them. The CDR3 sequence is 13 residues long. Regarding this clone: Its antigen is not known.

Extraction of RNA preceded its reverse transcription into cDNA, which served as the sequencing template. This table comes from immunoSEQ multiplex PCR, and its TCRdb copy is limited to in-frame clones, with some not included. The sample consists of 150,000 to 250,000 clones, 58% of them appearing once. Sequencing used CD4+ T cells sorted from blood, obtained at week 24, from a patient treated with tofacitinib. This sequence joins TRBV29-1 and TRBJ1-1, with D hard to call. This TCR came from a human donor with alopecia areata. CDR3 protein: CSVAHWASTEAFF. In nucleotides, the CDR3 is TGCAGCGTCGCCCATTGGGCTAGCACTGAAGCTTTCTTT.